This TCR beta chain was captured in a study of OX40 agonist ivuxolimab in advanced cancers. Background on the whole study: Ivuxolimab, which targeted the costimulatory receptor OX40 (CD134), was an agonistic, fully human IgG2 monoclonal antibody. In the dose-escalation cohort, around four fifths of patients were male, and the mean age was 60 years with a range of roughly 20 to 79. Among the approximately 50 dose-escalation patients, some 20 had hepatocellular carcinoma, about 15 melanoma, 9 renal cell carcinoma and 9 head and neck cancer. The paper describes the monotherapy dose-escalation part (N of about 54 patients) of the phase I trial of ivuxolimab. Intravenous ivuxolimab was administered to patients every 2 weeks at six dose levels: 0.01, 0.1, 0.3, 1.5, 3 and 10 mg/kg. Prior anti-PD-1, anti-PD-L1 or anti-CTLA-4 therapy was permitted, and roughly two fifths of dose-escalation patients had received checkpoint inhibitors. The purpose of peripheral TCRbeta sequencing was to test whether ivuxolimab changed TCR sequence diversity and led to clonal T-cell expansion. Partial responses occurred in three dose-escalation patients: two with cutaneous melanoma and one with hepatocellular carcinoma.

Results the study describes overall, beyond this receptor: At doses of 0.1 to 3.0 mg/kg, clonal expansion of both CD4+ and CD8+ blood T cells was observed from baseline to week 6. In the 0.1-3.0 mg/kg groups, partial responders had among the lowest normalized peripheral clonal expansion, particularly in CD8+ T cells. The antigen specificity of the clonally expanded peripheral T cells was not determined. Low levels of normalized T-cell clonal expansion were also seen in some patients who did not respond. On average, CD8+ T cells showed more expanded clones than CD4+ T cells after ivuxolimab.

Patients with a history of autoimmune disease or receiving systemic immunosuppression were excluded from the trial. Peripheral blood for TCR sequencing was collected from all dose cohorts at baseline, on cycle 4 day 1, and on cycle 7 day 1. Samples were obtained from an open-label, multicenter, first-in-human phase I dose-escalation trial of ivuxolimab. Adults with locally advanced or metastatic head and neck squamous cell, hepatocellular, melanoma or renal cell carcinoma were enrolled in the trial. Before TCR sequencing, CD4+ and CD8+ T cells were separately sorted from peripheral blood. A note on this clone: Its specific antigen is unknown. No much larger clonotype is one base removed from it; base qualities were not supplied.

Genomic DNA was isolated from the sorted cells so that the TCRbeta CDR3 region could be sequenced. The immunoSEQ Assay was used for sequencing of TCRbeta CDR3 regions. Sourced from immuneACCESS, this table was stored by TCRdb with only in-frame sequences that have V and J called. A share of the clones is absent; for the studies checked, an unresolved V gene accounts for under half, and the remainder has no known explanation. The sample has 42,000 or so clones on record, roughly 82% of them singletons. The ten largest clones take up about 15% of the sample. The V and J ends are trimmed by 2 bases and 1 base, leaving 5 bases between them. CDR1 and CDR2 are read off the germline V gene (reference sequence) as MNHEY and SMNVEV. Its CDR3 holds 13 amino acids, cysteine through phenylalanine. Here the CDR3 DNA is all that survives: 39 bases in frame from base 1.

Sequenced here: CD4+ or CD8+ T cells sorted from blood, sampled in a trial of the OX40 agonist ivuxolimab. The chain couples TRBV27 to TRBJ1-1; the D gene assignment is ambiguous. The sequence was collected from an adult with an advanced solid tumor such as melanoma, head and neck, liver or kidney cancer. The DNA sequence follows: TGTGCCAGCAGTTTAGCCGGGAACACTGAAGCTTTCTTT. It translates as CASSLAGNTEAFF.